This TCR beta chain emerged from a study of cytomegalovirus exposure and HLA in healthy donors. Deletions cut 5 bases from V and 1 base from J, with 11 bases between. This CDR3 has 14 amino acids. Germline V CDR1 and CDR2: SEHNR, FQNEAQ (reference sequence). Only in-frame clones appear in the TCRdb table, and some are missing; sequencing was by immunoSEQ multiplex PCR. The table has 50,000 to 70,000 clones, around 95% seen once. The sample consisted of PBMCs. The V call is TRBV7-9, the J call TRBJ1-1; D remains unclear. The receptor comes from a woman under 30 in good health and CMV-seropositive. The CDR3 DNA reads TGTGCCAGCAGCCGAACAGAATGGAACACTGAAGCTTTCTTT. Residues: CASSRTEWNTEAFF.